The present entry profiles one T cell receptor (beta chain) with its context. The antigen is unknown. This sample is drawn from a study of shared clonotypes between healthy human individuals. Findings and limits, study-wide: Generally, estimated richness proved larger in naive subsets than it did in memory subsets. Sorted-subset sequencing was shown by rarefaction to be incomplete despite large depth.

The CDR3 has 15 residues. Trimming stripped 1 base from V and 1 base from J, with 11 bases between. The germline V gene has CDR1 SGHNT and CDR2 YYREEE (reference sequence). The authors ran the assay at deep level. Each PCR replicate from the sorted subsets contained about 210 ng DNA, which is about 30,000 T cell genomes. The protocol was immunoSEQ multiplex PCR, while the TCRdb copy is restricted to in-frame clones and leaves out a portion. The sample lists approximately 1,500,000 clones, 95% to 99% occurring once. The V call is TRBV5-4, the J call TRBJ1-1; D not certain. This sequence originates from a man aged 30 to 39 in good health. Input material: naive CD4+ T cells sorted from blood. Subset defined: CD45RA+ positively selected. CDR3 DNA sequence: TGTGCCAGCAGCTTGCCCTCTTCTGGGAACACTGAAGCTTTCTTT. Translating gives CASSLPSSGNTEAFF.